This is a list of T cell receptor beta chains from one sample in a study of a mutant IDH1 vaccine in newly diagnosed glioma. Using immunoSEQ multiplex PCR, the repertoire was profiled, and TCRdb retains in-frame clones only, with some absent. This table holds about 92,000 clones, approximately 83% found once. The sequencing here drew on PBMCs, taken from a glioma patient treated with radiotherapy, temozolomide or both. The receptor set was obtained from a woman aged 45-65 years with glioma. Each CDR3 is given with its conserved first and last residue. A D gene is named only where the DNA matches it firmly. Clone size is shown for a subset of rows, as once, few, many or a class of expanded clone.

cdr3_nt: TGTGCCAGCAGCTTAGCGCGGGTTGAAGCTTTCTTT
cdr3_aa: CASSLARVEAFF
v_call: TRBV7-2
j_call: TRBJ1-1
d_call: NA
clone_size: NA

cdr3_nt: TGTGCCAGCAGCCCCTTCAAGACAGGGGGAATGGGTGGCTACACCTTC
cdr3_aa: CASSPFKTGGMGGYTF
v_call: TRBV7-9
j_call: TRBJ1-2
d_call: TRBD1
clone_size: NA

cdr3_nt: TGTGCCAGCAAGGGATCCAACTATGGCTACACCTTC
cdr3_aa: CASKGSNYGYTF
v_call: TRBV2
j_call: TRBJ1-2
d_call: NA
clone_size: NA

cdr3_nt: TGTGCCAGTAGTATAGGGCCGATGGATGGCTACACCTTC
cdr3_aa: CASSIGPMDGYTF
v_call: TRBV19
j_call: TRBJ1-2
d_call: NA
clone_size: NA

cdr3_nt: TGTGCCAGCTCGCCGGGGTCCACTGAAGCTTTCTTT
cdr3_aa: CASSPGSTEAFF
v_call: TRBV18
j_call: TRBJ1-1
d_call: NA
clone_size: NA

cdr3_nt: TGTGCCAGCAGCCAAGACAGGGGGCTTTCACCCCTCCACTTT
cdr3_aa: CASSQDRGLSPLHF
v_call: TRBV14
j_call: TRBJ1-6
d_call: TRBD1
clone_size: NA

cdr3_nt: TGCGCCAGCAGCTTGACAGAACACTACGAGCAGTACTTC
cdr3_aa: CASSLTEHYEQYF
v_call: TRBV5-1
j_call: TRBJ2-7
d_call: NA
clone_size: once

cdr3_nt: TGTGCCATCAGGGGCCCGGGACTACCCTTTGGAGGAGATACGCAGTATTTT
cdr3_aa: CAIRGPGLPFGGDTQYF
v_call: TRBV10-3
j_call: TRBJ2-3
d_call: TRBD2
clone_size: NA

cdr3_nt: TGCGCCAGCAGCCAAGATCTGTGGGGGACCCTATCAGCTAACTATGGCTACACCTTC
cdr3_aa: CASSQDLWGTLSANYGYTF
v_call: TRBV4-1
j_call: TRBJ1-2
d_call: NA
clone_size: NA

cdr3_nt: TGCGCCAGCAGCTTGGTAGGCGGGGGGACCTACAATGAGCAGTTCTTC
cdr3_aa: CASSLVGGGTYNEQFF
v_call: TRBV5-1
j_call: TRBJ2-1
d_call: TRBD2
clone_size: NA

cdr3_nt: TGCGCCAGCAGCTCAACAGGGACAGCTAATGAAAAACTGTTTTTT
cdr3_aa: CASSSTGTANEKLFF
v_call: TRBV4-1
j_call: TRBJ1-4
d_call: TRBD1
clone_size: NA

cdr3_nt: TGTGCCAGCAGTTATCAGGGCTACGAGCAGTACTTC
cdr3_aa: CASSYQGYEQYF
v_call: TRBV6-5
j_call: TRBJ2-7
d_call: NA
clone_size: once

cdr3_nt: TGTGCCAGCAGCCTCAGACTAGCGGGGGCCGTCAATGAGCAGTTCTTC
cdr3_aa: CASSLRLAGAVNEQFF
v_call: TRBV9
j_call: TRBJ2-1
d_call: TRBD2
clone_size: NA

cdr3_nt: TGTGCCAGTAGTGCCAGGGGAGATTACGAGCAGTACTTC
cdr3_aa: CASSARGDYEQYF
v_call: TRBV19
j_call: TRBJ2-7
d_call: NA
clone_size: NA

cdr3_nt: TGTGCCAGCTCTCTTCAGACAGGGAGTAACACCGGGGAGCTGTTTTTT
cdr3_aa: CASSLQTGSNTGELFF
v_call: TRBV18
j_call: TRBJ2-2
d_call: TRBD1
clone_size: NA

cdr3_nt: TGTGCCAGCAGTGGTTACGCCCGCGGGGATGAAAAACTGTTTTTT
cdr3_aa: CASSGYARGDEKLFF
v_call: TRBV6-5
j_call: TRBJ1-4
d_call: NA
clone_size: once

cdr3_nt: TGTGCCAGCGACGGGCCTTGCTCCTACGAGCAGTACTTC
cdr3_aa: CASDGPCSYEQYF
v_call: TRBV27
j_call: TRBJ2-7
d_call: NA
clone_size: NA

cdr3_nt: TGCGCCAGCAGCTTGATTGAGGGTACCGGGGCCAACGTCCTGACTTTC
cdr3_aa: CASSLIEGTGANVLTF
v_call: TRBV5-1
j_call: TRBJ2-6
d_call: NA
clone_size: NA

cdr3_nt: TGTGCCAGCAGTCCTAATCCGGGAGCTTTAAACTATGGCTACACCTTC
cdr3_aa: CASSPNPGALNYGYTF
v_call: TRBV5-5
j_call: TRBJ1-2
d_call: NA
clone_size: NA

cdr3_nt: TGTGCCAGCAGCTTGGGACAGAACGCCTACGAGCAGTACTTC
cdr3_aa: CASSLGQNAYEQYF
v_call: TRBV5-6
j_call: TRBJ2-7
d_call: NA
clone_size: NA

cdr3_nt: TGTGCCAGCAGCGCGCGGGGAAATCAGCCCCAGCATTTT
cdr3_aa: CASSARGNQPQHF
v_call: TRBV6-6
j_call: TRBJ1-5
d_call: NA
clone_size: NA

cdr3_nt: TGTGCCAGCAGCTTGGGATCGGGACAGGGAAAGTATGGCTACACCTTC
cdr3_aa: CASSLGSGQGKYGYTF
v_call: TRBV5-6
j_call: TRBJ1-2
d_call: TRBD1
clone_size: NA

cdr3_nt: TGTGCCAGCAGCTTGGGGTGGAGGCGGGGGAACACTGAAGCTTTCTTT
cdr3_aa: CASSLGWRRGNTEAFF
v_call: TRBV13
j_call: TRBJ1-1
d_call: NA
clone_size: NA

cdr3_nt: TGTGCCAGCCGGACAGGGACCACTGAAGCTTTCTTT
cdr3_aa: CASRTGTTEAFF
v_call: TRBV25-1
j_call: TRBJ1-1
d_call: TRBD1
clone_size: few

cdr3_nt: TGTGCCACCGTGAAAGGACCTGGGAGCTCCTACGAGCAGTACTTC
cdr3_aa: CATVKGPGSSYEQYF
v_call: TRBV6-1
j_call: TRBJ2-7
d_call: NA
clone_size: NA

cdr3_nt: TGTGCCAGCAGTTCCCTTTCGGCGGGGGAGAATGAGCAGTTCTTC
cdr3_aa: CASSSLSAGENEQFF
v_call: TRBV6-5
j_call: TRBJ2-1
d_call: TRBD2
clone_size: NA

cdr3_nt: TGTGCCAGCAGCACAACAGGGACTAGCAATCAGCCCCAGCATTTT
cdr3_aa: CASSTTGTSNQPQHF
v_call: TRBV6-6
j_call: TRBJ1-5
d_call: NA
clone_size: NA

cdr3_nt: TGTGCCAGCAGTTACCGACAGGCTGAGAATCAGCCCCAGCATTTT
cdr3_aa: CASSYRQAENQPQHF
v_call: TRBV6-6
j_call: TRBJ1-5
d_call: NA
clone_size: NA

cdr3_nt: TGTGCCATCAGTGAGTCCGGCGGGGCGACGGAGCTGTTTTTT
cdr3_aa: CAISESGGATELFF
v_call: TRBV10-3
j_call: TRBJ2-2
d_call: NA
clone_size: NA

cdr3_nt: TGTGCCAGTAGTATCCGGACAGGGGATAACAATGAGCAGTTCTTC
cdr3_aa: CASSIRTGDNNEQFF
v_call: TRBV19
j_call: TRBJ2-1
d_call: TRBD1
clone_size: NA

cdr3_nt: TGTGCCAGCAGCTTAGCGGGAGGCGAGCAGTACTTC
cdr3_aa: CASSLAGGEQYF
v_call: TRBV7-6
j_call: TRBJ2-7
d_call: NA
clone_size: medium-sized

cdr3_nt: TGTGCCATCAGCGACGTAGCGGGGGGTCGTCAAAGCTCCTACAATGAGCAGTTCTTC
cdr3_aa: CAISDVAGGRQSSYNEQFF
v_call: TRBV10-3
j_call: TRBJ2-1
d_call: TRBD2
clone_size: NA

cdr3_nt: TGTGCCAGCAGCCAAGAAGCGGGGGGGAGCTCAGATACGCAGTATTTT
cdr3_aa: CASSQEAGGSSDTQYF
v_call: TRBV14
j_call: TRBJ2-3
d_call: TRBD2
clone_size: NA

cdr3_nt: TGTGCCAGCAGTCCCTTGGAACAGCCCTACGAGCAGTACTTC
cdr3_aa: CASSPLEQPYEQYF
v_call: TRBV25-1
j_call: TRBJ2-7
d_call: NA
clone_size: NA

cdr3_nt: TGTGCCAGCAACGCCGGCAACTACAATCAGCCCCAGCATTTT
cdr3_aa: CASNAGNYNQPQHF
v_call: TRBV6-6
j_call: TRBJ1-5
d_call: NA
clone_size: NA

cdr3_nt: TGCGCCAGCAGCGCCGGACAGGGGACCTCCACTGAAGCTTTCTTT
cdr3_aa: CASSAGQGTSTEAFF
v_call: TRBV5-1
j_call: TRBJ1-1
d_call: TRBD1
clone_size: few

cdr3_nt: TGTGCCAGCAGCGTTCAATCCGGGACTTACACCGGGGAGCTGTTTTTT
cdr3_aa: CASSVQSGTYTGELFF
v_call: TRBV9
j_call: TRBJ2-2
d_call: NA
clone_size: NA

cdr3_nt: TGCGCCAGCAGCTTAGACACCGTGTCCTACGAGCAGTACTTC
cdr3_aa: CASSLDTVSYEQYF
v_call: TRBV5-1
j_call: TRBJ2-7
d_call: NA
clone_size: NA

cdr3_nt: TGCGCCAGCAGCCAAGAGACAGGGAAGCACGAGCAGTACTTC
cdr3_aa: CASSQETGKHEQYF
v_call: TRBV4-1
j_call: TRBJ2-7
d_call: TRBD1
clone_size: NA

cdr3_nt: TGTGCCAGCAGCACCACAGGATCGGGGGGCTACACCTTC
cdr3_aa: CASSTTGSGGYTF
v_call: TRBV6-6
j_call: TRBJ1-2
d_call: NA
clone_size: NA

cdr3_nt: TGCGCCAGCAGCCAAGTAGGGGGGCGAGGAAACACCATATATTTT
cdr3_aa: CASSQVGGRGNTIYF
v_call: TRBV4-1
j_call: TRBJ1-3
d_call: NA
clone_size: NA

cdr3_nt: TGTGCCAGCAGCCGATCAGGGGTCTACACTGAAGCTTTCTTT
cdr3_aa: CASSRSGVYTEAFF
v_call: TRBV7-2
j_call: TRBJ1-1
d_call: NA
clone_size: NA

cdr3_nt: TGCAGCGTTCTACTTACAGGGGGCGAGCAGTACTTC
cdr3_aa: CSVLLTGGEQYF
v_call: TRBV29-1
j_call: TRBJ2-7
d_call: TRBD1
clone_size: NA

cdr3_nt: TGCGCCAGCAGCCCTGGGACAGTGAGCAATCAGCCCCAGCATTTT
cdr3_aa: CASSPGTVSNQPQHF
v_call: TRBV5-1
j_call: TRBJ1-5
d_call: TRBD1
clone_size: NA

cdr3_nt: TGTGCCAGCAGCTTAGGGGGGGCCAGGGGGTCCTATAATTCACCCCTCCACTTT
cdr3_aa: CASSLGGARGSYNSPLHF
v_call: TRBV7-2
j_call: TRBJ1-6
d_call: TRBD1
clone_size: NA

cdr3_nt: TGTGCCAGCAGTGAAGGGACTAGCGGGGAGGAGACCCAGTACTTC
cdr3_aa: CASSEGTSGEETQYF
v_call: TRBV25-1
j_call: TRBJ2-5
d_call: TRBD2
clone_size: NA

cdr3_nt: TGTGCCAGCAGCCGACGAGGGGGTTTAGGTACCTACGAGCAGTACTTC
cdr3_aa: CASSRRGGLGTYEQYF
v_call: TRBV7-9
j_call: TRBJ2-7
d_call: NA
clone_size: NA

cdr3_nt: TGTGCCAGCAGCTTAGGGCTGGGTGGCAGGGGAGGCACTGAAGCTTTCTTT
cdr3_aa: CASSLGLGGRGGTEAFF
v_call: TRBV11-3
j_call: TRBJ1-1
d_call: NA
clone_size: once

cdr3_nt: TGTGCCAGCAGCTTGGATACGGGGAGACCCTCCCCCTACGAGCAGTACTTC
cdr3_aa: CASSLDTGRPSPYEQYF
v_call: TRBV5-6
j_call: TRBJ2-7
d_call: NA
clone_size: NA

cdr3_nt: TGTGCCAGTACCGCAGGACCCGGGGGCAGGGGCTACACCTTC
cdr3_aa: CASTAGPGGRGYTF
v_call: TRBV19
j_call: TRBJ1-2
d_call: NA
clone_size: NA

cdr3_nt: TGTGCCAGCAGCTTGAGTAGGGACAGGGTATTTCGTGGCACTGAAGCTTTCTTT
cdr3_aa: CASSLSRDRVFRGTEAFF
v_call: TRBV5-6
j_call: TRBJ1-1
d_call: TRBD1
clone_size: once

cdr3_nt: TGTGCCAGTAGAGGGGGCTCCGAGCAGTACTTC
cdr3_aa: CASRGGSEQYF
v_call: TRBV19
j_call: TRBJ2-7
d_call: TRBD1
clone_size: NA

cdr3_nt: TGTGCCATCAGTACGGTGAACACTGAAGCTTTCTTT
cdr3_aa: CAISTVNTEAFF
v_call: TRBV10-3
j_call: TRBJ1-1
d_call: NA
clone_size: few

cdr3_nt: TGTGCCATCACGAGGACAGGTCCAGACGAGCAGTACTTC
cdr3_aa: CAITRTGPDEQYF
v_call: TRBV10-3
j_call: TRBJ2-7
d_call: TRBD1
clone_size: NA

cdr3_nt: TGTGCCAGCAGCTCGACGACAGGATCCGTTAAGAATGAGCAGTTCTTC
cdr3_aa: CASSSTTGSVKNEQFF
v_call: TRBV7-8
j_call: TRBJ2-1
d_call: NA
clone_size: many

cdr3_nt: TGCGCCAGCAGCTTGAAAGCGGGCGGGGCGACGTACGAGCAGTACTTC
cdr3_aa: CASSLKAGGATYEQYF
v_call: TRBV5-1
j_call: TRBJ2-7
d_call: NA
clone_size: once

cdr3_nt: TGCACCAGCAGCGAAGTAAGTAGCTCTGGAAACACCATATATTTT
cdr3_aa: CTSSEVSSSGNTIYF
v_call: TRBV1
j_call: TRBJ1-3
d_call: NA
clone_size: NA

cdr3_nt: TGCAGTGCTAGAGGAGACAATGAGCAGTTCTTC
cdr3_aa: CSARGDNEQFF
v_call: TRBV20-1
j_call: TRBJ2-1
d_call: NA
clone_size: few

cdr3_nt: TGTGCCAGCAGTGTGACCTCCGAGCAGTACTTC
cdr3_aa: CASSVTSEQYF
v_call: TRBV2
j_call: TRBJ2-7
d_call: NA
clone_size: few